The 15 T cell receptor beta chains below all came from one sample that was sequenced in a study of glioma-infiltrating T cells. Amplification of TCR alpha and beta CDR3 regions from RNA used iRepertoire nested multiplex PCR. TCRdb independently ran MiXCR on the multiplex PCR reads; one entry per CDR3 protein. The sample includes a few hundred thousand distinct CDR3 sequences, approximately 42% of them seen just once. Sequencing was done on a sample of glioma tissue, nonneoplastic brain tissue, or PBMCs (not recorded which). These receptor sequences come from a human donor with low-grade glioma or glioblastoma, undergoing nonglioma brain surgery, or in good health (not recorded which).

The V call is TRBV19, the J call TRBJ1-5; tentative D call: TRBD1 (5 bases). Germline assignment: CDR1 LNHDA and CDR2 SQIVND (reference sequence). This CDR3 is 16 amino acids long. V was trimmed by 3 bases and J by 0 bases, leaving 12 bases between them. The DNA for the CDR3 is TGTGCCAGTAGTATGGGGACCGCTTATAGCAATCAGCCCCAGCATTTT. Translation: CASSMGTAYSNQPQHF.

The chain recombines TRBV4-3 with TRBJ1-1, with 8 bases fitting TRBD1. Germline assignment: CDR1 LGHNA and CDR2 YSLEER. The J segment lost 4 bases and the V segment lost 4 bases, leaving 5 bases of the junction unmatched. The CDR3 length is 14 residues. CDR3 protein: CASSLQGGGTEAFF. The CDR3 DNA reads TGCGCCAGCAGCCTACAGGGGGGCGGCACTGAAGCTTTCTTT.

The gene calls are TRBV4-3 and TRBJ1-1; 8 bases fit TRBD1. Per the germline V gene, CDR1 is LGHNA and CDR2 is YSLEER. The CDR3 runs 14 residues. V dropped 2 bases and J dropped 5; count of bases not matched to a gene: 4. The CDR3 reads CASSQLYRGTEAFF. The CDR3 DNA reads TGCGCCAGCAGCCAACTGTACAGGGGGACTGAAGCTTTCTTT.

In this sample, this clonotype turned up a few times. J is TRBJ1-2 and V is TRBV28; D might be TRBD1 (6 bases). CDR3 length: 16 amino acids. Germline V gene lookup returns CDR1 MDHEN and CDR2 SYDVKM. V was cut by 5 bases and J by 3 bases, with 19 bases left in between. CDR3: CASSLSGTGAHYGYTF. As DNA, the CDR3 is TGTGCCAGCAGTCTCTCCGGGACGGGGGCCCACTATGGCTACACCTTC.

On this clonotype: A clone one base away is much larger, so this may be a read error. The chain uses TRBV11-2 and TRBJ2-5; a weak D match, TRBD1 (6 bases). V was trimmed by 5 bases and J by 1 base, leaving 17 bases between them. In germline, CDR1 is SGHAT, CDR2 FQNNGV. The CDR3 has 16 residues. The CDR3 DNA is TGTGCCAGCAGCGCCTGGACAGAAGGAGGCCAAGAGACCCAGTACTTC. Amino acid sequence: CASSAWTEGGQETQYF. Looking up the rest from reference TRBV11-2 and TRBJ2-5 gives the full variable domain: EAGVAQSPRYKIIEKRQSVAFWCNPISGHATLYWYQQILGQGPKLLIQFQNNGVVDDSQLPKDRFSAERLKGVDSTLKIQPAKLEDSAVYLCASSAWTEGGQETQYFGPGTRLLVL.

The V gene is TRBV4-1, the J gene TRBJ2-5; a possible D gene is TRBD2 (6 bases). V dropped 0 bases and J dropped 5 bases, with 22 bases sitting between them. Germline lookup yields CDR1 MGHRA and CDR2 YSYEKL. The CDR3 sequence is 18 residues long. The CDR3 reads CASSQDLGGTLKLETQYF. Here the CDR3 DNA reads TGCGCCAGCAGCCAAGATTTAGGCGGGACGCTGAAATTGGAGACCCAGTACTTC.

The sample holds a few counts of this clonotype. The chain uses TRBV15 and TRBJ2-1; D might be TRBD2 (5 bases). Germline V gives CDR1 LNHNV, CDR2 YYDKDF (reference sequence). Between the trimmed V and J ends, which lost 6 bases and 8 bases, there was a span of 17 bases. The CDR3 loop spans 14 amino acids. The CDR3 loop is CATSTRGSDYEQFF. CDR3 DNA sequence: TGTGCCACCAGTACCCGGGGTAGCGACTATGAGCAGTTCTTC.

The CDR3 loop reads CASTRLAGLGGYNEQFF. The CDR3 region has the DNA TGTGCCAGCACCAGACTAGCGGGACTTGGGGGTTACAATGAGCAGTTCTTC. This chain links TRBV6-2 or TRBV6-3 with TRBJ2-1, with 11 bases that match TRBD2. CDR1 and CDR2 from the germline V gene are MNHEY and SVGEGT. The junction had 12 bases not matched to a gene; V was cut back by 7 bases and J by 4 bases. The CDR3 runs 17 residues.

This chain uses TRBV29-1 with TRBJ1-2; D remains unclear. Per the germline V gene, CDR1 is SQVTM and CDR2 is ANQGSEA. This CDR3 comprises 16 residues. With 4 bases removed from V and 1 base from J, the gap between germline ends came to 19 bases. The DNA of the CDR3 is TGCAGCGTTGGAACCTTCCCCGTAACGGATAACTATGGCTACACCTTC. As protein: CSVGTFPVTDNYGYTF.

The CDR3 DNA reads as TGCAGCACCCGACAGCCTGGGGCCAACGTCCTGACTTTC. It specifies CSTRQPGANVLTF. The J gene is TRBJ2-6, the V gene TRBV29-1; possibly TRBD1 for D (5 bases). Germline lookup yields CDR1 SQVTM and CDR2 ANQGSEA. The CDR3 has 13 residues. With 8 bases removed from V and 2 bases from J, the gap between germline ends came to 10 bases.

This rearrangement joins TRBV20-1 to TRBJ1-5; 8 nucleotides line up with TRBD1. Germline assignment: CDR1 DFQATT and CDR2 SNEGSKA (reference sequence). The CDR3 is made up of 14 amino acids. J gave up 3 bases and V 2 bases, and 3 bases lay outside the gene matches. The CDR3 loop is CSARRQGTNQPQHF. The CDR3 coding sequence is TGCAGTGCTAGACGACAGGGGACCAATCAGCCCCAGCATTTT.

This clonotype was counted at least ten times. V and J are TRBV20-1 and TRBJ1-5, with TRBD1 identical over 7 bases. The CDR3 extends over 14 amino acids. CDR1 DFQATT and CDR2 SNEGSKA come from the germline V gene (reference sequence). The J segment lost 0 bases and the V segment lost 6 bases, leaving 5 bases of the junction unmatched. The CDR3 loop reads CSAAHRGSNQPQHF. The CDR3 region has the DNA TGCAGTGCCGCTCACAGGGGTAGCAATCAGCCCCAGCATTTT.

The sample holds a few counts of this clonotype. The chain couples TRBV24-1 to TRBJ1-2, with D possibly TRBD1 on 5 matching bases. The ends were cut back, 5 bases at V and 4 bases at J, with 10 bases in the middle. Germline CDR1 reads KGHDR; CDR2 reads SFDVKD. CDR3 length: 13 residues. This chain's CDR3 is CATSGSTAYGYTF. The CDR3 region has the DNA TGTGCCACCAGTGGGTCGACAGCCTATGGCTACACCTTC.

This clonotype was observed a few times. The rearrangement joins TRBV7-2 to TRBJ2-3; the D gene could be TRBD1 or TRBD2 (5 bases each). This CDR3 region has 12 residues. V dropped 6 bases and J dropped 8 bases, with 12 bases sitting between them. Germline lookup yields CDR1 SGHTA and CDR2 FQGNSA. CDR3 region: CASRGTGGTQYF. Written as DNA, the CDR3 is TGTGCCAGCAGGGGGACCGGCGGTACGCAGTATTTT.

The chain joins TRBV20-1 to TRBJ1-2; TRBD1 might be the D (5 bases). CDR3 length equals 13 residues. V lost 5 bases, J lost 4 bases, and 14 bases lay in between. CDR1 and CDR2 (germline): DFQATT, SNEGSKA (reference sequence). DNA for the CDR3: TGCAGTGCTCCCCCACGGGGCCTCTATGGCTACACCTTC. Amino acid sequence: CSAPPRGLYGYTF.